The 10 T cell receptor beta chains below were found in one sample sequenced in a study of cytomegalovirus exposure and HLA in healthy donors. PCR used 60 Vbeta primers and 13 Jbeta primers. Generated by immunoSEQ multiplex PCR, the TCRdb table keeps only in-frame clones and is missing some. The profile shows some 130,000 clones, approximately 78% of them singletons. The specimen was PBMCs. These receptor sequences come from a female donor in good health and CMV-seronegative.

The chain links TRBV7-2 to TRBJ2-7; 7 nucleotides match TRBD2. This CDR3 has 13 residues. Germline-derived CDR1 and CDR2 are SGHTA and FQGNSA. V shed 5 bases, J shed 6 bases, and the junction held 7 bases outside the gene matches. The CDR3 is CASSPREVSEQYF. In DNA form, the CDR3 reads TGTGCCAGCAGCCCTCGGGAGGTTAGCGAGCAGTACTTC.

The genes are TRBV28 and TRBJ2-1, with TRBD2 identical over 13 bases. The CDR3 totals 15 residues. In germline, CDR1 is MDHEN, CDR2 SYDVKM. Unmatched junction bases numbered 9, after V lost 6 bases and J lost 10 bases. The CDR3 here is CASRFPGLAGQEQFF. The CDR3 nucleotides are TGTGCCAGCAGATTCCCGGGACTAGCGGGACAGGAGCAGTTCTTC.

Only one count was recorded for this clone. The rearrangement uses TRBV9 and TRBJ1-5, with TRBD1 as a possible D gene (5 bases). Germline V CDR1 and CDR2: SGDLS, YYNGEE. The CDR3 has 14 amino acids. Between the trimmed V and J ends, which lost 0 bases and 7 bases, there was a span of 11 bases. CDR3 amino acids: CASSVGGGGQPQHF. DNA for the CDR3: TGTGCCAGCAGCGTAGGGGGGGGTGGCCAGCCCCAGCATTTT.

The V gene is TRBV10-3, the J gene TRBJ2-2; 9 bases agree with TRBD1. The CDR3 covers 15 residues. The J segment lost 3 bases and the V segment lost 4 bases, leaving 3 bases of the junction unmatched. The V gene's germline CDR1 is ENHRY and CDR2 SYGVKD. CDR3 sequence: CAISGDREDTGELFF. CDR3 nucleotides: TGTGCCATCAGTGGGGACAGGGAAGACACCGGGGAGCTGTTTTTT.

The CDR3 DNA sequence: TGTGCCAGCAGCTTAAAGGGGCAGCGGGGGACCGGGGAGCTGTTTTTT. Translated: CASSLKGQRGTGELFF. This chain joins TRBV11-3 and TRBJ2-2; TRBD2 aligns across 8 bases. Germline CDR1 reads SGHNT; CDR2 reads YENEEA. This CDR3 contains 16 residues. Losses at the gene ends were 2 bases for V and 5 bases for J; bases not matched to a gene: 7.

The rearrangement joins TRBV19 to TRBJ2-5; 9 nucleotides line up with TRBD2. Germline assignment: CDR1 LNHDA and CDR2 SQIVND (reference sequence). The junction had 18 bases not matched to a gene; V was cut back by 2 bases and J by 2 bases. This CDR3 comprises 20 residues. The CDR3 DNA follows: TGTGCCAGTAGTATACACCTAGGGGGGCTAGCGGGGACGGATCAAGAGACCCAGTACTTC. Its translation: CASSIHLGGLAGTDQETQYF.

The chain has TRBV29-1 and TRBJ2-6; D possibly corresponds to TRBD1 (6 bases). This CDR3 is built from 15 residues. V was cut by 6 bases and J by 4 bases, with 16 bases left in between. The germline CDR1 and CDR2 sequences are SQVTM and ANQGSEA. Here the CDR3 reads CSVTGPGEGANVLTF. CDR3 nucleotides: TGCAGCGTCACAGGACCAGGGGAGGGGGCCAACGTCCTGACTTTC.

The CDR3 region has the DNA TGTGCCAGCAGCTTAGAATGGGGACGTGGACCGTGGGGGGACAATCAGCCCCAGCATTTT. This sequence encodes CASSLEWGRGPWGDNQPQHF. V and J are TRBV7-8 and TRBJ1-5, with D maybe TRBD1 (5 bases). There are 20 residues in the CDR3. From germline, CDR1 is SGHVS and CDR2 FQNEAQ. Trimming pared 1 base from V and 3 bases from J, leaving 25 bases between.

This chain uses TRBV5-3 with TRBJ2-7; D is uncertain. TRBV5-3 is designated an ORF whose function remains uncertain. The germline V and J ends were trimmed by 2 bases and 0 bases, with 12 bases remaining between them. The CDR3 totals 15 residues. CDR3 DNA sequence: TGTGCCAGAAGCTTAGTCGCCAGGCGCTCCTACGAGCAGTACTTC. It translates to CARSLVARRSYEQYF.

This clone has more than one count but fewer than ten. The V gene is TRBV5-1, the J gene TRBJ1-1; no clear D. The CDR3 covers 13 residues. Trimming stripped 0 bases from V and 10 bases from J, with 13 bases between. Germline assignment: CDR1 SGHRS and CDR2 YFSETQ. The CDR3 DNA follows: TGCGCCAGCAGCTTGGCAGGAGGGTCGGGAGCTTTCTTT. Protein sequence: CASSLAGGSGAFF.